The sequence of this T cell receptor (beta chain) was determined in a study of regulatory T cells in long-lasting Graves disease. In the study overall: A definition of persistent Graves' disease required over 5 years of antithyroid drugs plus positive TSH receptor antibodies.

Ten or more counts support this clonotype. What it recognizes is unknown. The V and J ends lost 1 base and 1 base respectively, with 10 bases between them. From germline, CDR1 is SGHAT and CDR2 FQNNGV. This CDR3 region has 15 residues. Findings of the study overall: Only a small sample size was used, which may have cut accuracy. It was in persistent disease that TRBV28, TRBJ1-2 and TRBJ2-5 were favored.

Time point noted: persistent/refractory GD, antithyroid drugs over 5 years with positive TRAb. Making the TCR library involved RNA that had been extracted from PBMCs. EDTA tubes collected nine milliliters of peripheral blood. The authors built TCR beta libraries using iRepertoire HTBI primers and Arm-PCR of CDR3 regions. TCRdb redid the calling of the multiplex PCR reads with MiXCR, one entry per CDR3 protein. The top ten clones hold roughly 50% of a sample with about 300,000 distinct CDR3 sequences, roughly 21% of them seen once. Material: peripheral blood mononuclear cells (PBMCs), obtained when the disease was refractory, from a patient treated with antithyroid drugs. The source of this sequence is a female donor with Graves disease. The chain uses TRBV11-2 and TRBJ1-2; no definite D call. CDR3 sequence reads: CASSLVAQFNYGYTF. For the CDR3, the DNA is TGTGCCAGCAGCTTAGTGGCCCAGTTTAACTATGGCTACACCTTC.